The source of this T cell receptor beta chain is a study of regulatory T cells in long-lasting Graves disease. Study background: Less than 3 months of antithyroid drugs had been taken by newly diagnosed Graves' patients. The study's findings and limits: Fewer public clonotypes were shared by new patients (approximately 1,000) than by persistent patients (around 2,800). The researchers studied only peripheral blood, not thyroid tissue. Persistent disease preferred TRBV28, TRBJ1-2 and TRBJ2-5.

HTBI primers from iRepertoire and Arm-PCR of CDR3 regions yielded the TCR beta libraries. TCRdb re-called the multiplex PCR reads with MiXCR, one entry per CDR3 protein. The sample consists of hundreds of thousands of distinct CDR3 sequences, roughly a sixth of them appearing once. The CDR3 contains 15 residues. Trimming removed 5 bases at V and 1 base at J, with 13 bases between. Stated time point: newly diagnosed GD, antithyroid drugs for less than 3 months. Following extraction of RNA from PBMCs, that RNA was used to make the TCR library. This clonotype turned up a few times. Its antigen remains unknown.

Source: peripheral blood mononuclear cells (PBMCs), taken at new diagnosis, from a patient treated with antithyroid drugs. The gene calls are TRBV12-3 or TRBV12-4 and TRBJ2-3; D gene unclear. This receptor was identified in a female donor with Graves disease. As DNA, the CDR3 is TGTGCCAGCAGTCCCGTCTTATTAGGCACAGATACGCAGTATTTT. Encoded protein: CASSPVLLGTDTQYF.